This T cell receptor beta chain was recorded in a study of OX40 agonist ivuxolimab in advanced cancers. General study results and limits: Low levels of normalized T-cell clonal expansion also appeared in some nonresponders. Both CD4+ and CD8+ T cell populations in blood had undergone clonal expansion by week 6 at 0.1 to 3.0 mg/kg.

Some clones are missing from TCRdb's copy, which holds only in-frame ones; the method was immunoSEQ multiplex PCR. The repertoire includes 11,000 to 15,000 clones, 91% of them detected once, and 23% sits in the top ten. The CDR3 runs 13 residues. V gave up 7 bases and J gave up 9 bases, with 18 bases separating them. CDR1 LNHDA and CDR2 SQIVND come from the germline V gene (reference sequence). With regard to this clone: The antigen remains unidentified.

Here the sequenced sample was CD4+ or CD8+ T cells sorted from blood, taken in a trial of the OX40 agonist ivuxolimab. This rearrangement joins TRBV19 to TRBJ1-2, with D tentatively TRBD1 (6 bases). The clonotype originates from an adult with an advanced solid tumor such as melanoma, head and neck, liver or kidney cancer. This CDR3 reads CASTDPRRDSYTF. In nucleotides, the CDR3 is TGTGCCAGTACCGACCCCCGGAGGGACAGCTACACCTTC.